Sequencing of this TCR beta chain was carried out in a study of T cells in women clearing cervical HPV infection. Study-wide context: Cases were women with histologically confirmed HPV16-related CIN3 or worse, including a couple of invasive cancers.

TCR beta CDR3 amplified by multiplex PCR from approximately 1,200 ng genomic DNA. Clones were sequenced by immunoSEQ multiplex PCR, and TCRdb holds only the in-frame ones, with some missing. This table holds fewer than 30,000 clones. About this clone itself: Its antigen is unknown. Read data end 3 residues before the CDR3 end; the end is taken from the germline J gene.

Study outcomes and limitations: Associations may precede or follow infection; HPV-specific or memory T cells were not isolated. Repertoire richness, not evenness, was significantly elevated in CIN3+ cases versus controls.

CDR3 length: 15 amino acids. With V trimmed by 1 base and J by 0 bases, 2 bases remained unmatched. CDR1 and CDR2 (germline): SEHNR, FQNEAQ (reference sequence). The source of this sequence is a woman between 18 and 75 years old with a cervical HPV16 infection that either progressed to CIN3+ or cleared (not recorded which). The sample comprised blood buffy coat. The chain has TRBV7-9 and TRBJ2-5; 7 bases are a match to TRBD1. The chain's CDR3 is CASSLGTGYQETQYF. CDR3 DNA, as far as it was read: TGTGCCAGCAGCTTAGGGACAGGATACCAAGAGACC.